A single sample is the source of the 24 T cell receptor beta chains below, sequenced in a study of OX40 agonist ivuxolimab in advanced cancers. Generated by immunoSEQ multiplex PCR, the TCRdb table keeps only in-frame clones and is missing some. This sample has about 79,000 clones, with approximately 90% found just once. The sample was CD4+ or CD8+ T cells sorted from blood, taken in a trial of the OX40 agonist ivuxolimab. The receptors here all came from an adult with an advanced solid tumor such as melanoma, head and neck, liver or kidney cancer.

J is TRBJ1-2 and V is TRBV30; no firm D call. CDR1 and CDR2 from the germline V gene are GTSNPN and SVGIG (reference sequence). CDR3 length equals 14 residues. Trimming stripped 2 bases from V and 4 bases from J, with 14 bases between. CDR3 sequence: CAWSYPGKGYGYTF. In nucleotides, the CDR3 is TGTGCCTGGAGTTACCCGGGAAAGGGCTATGGCTACACCTTC.

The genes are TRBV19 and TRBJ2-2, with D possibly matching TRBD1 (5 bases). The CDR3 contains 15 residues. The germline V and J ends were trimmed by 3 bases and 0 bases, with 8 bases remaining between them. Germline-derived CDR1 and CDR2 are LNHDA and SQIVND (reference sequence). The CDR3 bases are TGTGCCAGTAGTATTTCGACAGCGAACACCGGGGAGCTGTTTTTT. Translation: CASSISTANTGELFF.

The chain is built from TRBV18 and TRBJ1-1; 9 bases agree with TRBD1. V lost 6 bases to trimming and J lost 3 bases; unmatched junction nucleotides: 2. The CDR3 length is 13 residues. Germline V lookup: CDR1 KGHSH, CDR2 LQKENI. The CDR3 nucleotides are TGTGCCAGCTCCCGGACAGGGGACACTGAAGCTTTCTTT. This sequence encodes CASSRTGDTEAFF.

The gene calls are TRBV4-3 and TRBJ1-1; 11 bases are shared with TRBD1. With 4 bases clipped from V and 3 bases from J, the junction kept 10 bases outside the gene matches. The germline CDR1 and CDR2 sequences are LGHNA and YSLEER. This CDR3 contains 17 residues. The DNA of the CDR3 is TGCGCCAGCAGCCGACGGGACAGGGGGTATTTGGACACTGAAGCTTTCTTT. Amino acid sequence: CASSRRDRGYLDTEAFF.

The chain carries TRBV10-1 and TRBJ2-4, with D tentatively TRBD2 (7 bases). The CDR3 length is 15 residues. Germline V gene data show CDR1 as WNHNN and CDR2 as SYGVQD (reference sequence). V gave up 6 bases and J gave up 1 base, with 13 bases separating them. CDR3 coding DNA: TGCGCCAGCAGATGGGGGGGACACGCCAAAAACATTCAGTACTTC. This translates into CASRWGGHAKNIQYF.

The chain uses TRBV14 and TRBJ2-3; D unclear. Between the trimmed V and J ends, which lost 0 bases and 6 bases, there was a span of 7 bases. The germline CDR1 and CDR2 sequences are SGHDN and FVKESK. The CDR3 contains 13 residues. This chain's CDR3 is CASSQDLGDTQYF. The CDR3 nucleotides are TGTGCCAGCAGCCAAGACTTAGGGGATACGCAGTATTTT.

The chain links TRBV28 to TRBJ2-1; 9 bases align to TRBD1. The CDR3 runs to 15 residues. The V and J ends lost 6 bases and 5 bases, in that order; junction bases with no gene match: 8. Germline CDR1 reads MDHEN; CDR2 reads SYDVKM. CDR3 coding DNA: TGTGCCAGCAGAGCCTCCGGGACAGGGCACAATGAGCAGTTCTTC. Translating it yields CASRASGTGHNEQFF.

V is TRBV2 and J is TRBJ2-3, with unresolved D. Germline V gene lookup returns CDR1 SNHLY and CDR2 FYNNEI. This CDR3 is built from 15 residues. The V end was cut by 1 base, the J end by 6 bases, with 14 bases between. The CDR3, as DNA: TGTGCCAGCAGTGAAGAGGCACCCCCGTCCGATACGCAGTATTTT. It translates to CASSEEAPPSDTQYF. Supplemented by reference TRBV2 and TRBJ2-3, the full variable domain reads EPEVTQTPSHQVTQMGQEVILRCVPISNHLYFYWYRQILGQKVEFLVSFYNNEISEKSEIFDDQFSVERPDGSNFTLKIRSTKLEDSAMYFCASSEEAPPSDTQYFGPGTRLTVL.

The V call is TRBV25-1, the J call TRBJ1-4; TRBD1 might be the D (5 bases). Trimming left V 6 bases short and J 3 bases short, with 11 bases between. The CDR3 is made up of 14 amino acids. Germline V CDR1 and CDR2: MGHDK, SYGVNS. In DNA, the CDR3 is TGTGCCAGCAGGGGGCAGAGCGCTAATGAAAAACTGTTTTTT. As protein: CASRGQSANEKLFF.

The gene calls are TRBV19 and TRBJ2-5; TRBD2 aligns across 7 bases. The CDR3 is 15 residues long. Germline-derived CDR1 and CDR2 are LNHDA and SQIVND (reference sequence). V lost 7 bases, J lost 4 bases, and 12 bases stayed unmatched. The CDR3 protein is CASTSAGVGGETQYF. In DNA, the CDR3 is TGTGCCAGTACCTCGGCGGGGGTCGGGGGAGAGACCCAGTACTTC.

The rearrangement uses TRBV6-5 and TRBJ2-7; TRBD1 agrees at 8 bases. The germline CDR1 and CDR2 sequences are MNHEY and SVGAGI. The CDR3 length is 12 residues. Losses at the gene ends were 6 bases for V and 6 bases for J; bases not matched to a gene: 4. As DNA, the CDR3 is TGTGCCAGCAGCAGGGGGCCCTTCGAGCAGTACTTC. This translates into CASSRGPFEQYF.

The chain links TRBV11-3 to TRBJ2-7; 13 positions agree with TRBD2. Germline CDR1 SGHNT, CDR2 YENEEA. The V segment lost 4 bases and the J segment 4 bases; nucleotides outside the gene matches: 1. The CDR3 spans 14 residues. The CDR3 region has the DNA TGTGCCAGCAGCTCGGGACTAGCGGGATACGAGCAGTACTTC. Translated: CASSSGLAGYEQYF.

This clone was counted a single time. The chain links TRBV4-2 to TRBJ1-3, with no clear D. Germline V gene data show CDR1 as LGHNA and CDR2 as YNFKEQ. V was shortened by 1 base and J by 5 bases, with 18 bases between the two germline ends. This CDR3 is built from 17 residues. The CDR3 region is CASSQGPGIGGRNTIYF. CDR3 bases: TGTGCCAGCAGCCAAGGCCCCGGCATAGGAGGACGAAACACCATATATTTT.

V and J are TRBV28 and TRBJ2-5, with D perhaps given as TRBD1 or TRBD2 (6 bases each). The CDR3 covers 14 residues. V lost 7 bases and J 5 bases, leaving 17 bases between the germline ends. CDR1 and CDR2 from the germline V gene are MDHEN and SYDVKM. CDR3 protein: CASNRGGPEETQYF. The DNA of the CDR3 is TGTGCCAGCAACAGAGGGGGGCCGGAGGAGACCCAGTACTTC.

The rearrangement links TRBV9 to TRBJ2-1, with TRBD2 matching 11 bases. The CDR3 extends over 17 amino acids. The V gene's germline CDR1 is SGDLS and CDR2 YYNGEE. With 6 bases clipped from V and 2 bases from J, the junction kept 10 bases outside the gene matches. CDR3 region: CASNLAGGLGAYNEQFF. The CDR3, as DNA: TGTGCCAGCAATCTAGCGGGAGGCTTGGGGGCCTACAATGAGCAGTTCTTC.

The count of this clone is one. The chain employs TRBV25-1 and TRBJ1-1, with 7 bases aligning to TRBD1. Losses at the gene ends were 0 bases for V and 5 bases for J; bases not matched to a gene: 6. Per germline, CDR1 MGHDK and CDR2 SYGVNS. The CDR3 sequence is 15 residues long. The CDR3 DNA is TGTGCCAGCAGTGAATATTACAGGGGTTGGACTGAAGCTTTCTTT. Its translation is CASSEYYRGWTEAFF.

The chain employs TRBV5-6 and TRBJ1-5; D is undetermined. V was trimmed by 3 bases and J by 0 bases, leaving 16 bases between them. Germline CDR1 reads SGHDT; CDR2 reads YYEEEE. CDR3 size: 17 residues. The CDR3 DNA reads TGTGCCAGCAGCTATTTAGCCCGAGGATATAGCAATCAGCCCCAGCATTTT. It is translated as CASSYLARGYSNQPQHF.

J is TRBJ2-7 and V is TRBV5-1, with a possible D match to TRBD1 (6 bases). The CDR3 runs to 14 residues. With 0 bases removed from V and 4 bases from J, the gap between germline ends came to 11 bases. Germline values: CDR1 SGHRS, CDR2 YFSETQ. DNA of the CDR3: TGCGCCAGCAGCTTGGGCAGGGGTGGGTACGAGCAGTACTTC. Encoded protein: CASSLGRGGYEQYF.

This chain's CDR3 is CASSLGLGRGRATYNSPLHF. In DNA, the CDR3 is TGTGCCAGCAGCTTAGGCCTAGGCAGGGGGCGAGCTACCTATAATTCACCCCTCCACTTT. This sequence joins TRBV13 and TRBJ1-6; the match to TRBD1 covers 8 bases. The germline gives CDR1 PRHDT, CDR2 FYEKMQ (reference sequence). The CDR3 spans 20 residues. J lost 2 bases, V lost 0 bases, and 12 bases had no gene match.

DNA of the CDR3: TGTGCCAGCTCGGGCGGCGTCCGCACCGGGGAGCTGTTTTTT. Its translation is CASSGGVRTGELFF. The rearrangement uses TRBV18 and TRBJ2-2, with D unclear. From germline, CDR1 is KGHSH and CDR2 LQKENI. Trimming stripped 6 bases from V and 4 bases from J, with 12 bases between. This CDR3 is built from 14 residues.

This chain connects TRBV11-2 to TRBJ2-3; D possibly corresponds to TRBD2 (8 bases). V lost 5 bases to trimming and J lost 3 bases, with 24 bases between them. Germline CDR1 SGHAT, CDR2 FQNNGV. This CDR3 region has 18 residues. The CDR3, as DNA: TGTGCCAGCAGCCCGCCCGGGGGGGGGACAGAAGGAACAGATACGCAGTATTTT. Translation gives CASSPPGGGTEGTDTQYF.

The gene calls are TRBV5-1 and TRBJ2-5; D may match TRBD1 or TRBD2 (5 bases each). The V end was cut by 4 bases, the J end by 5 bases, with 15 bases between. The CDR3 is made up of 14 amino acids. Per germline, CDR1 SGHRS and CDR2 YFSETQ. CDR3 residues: CASSIQPEGETQYF. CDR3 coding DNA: TGCGCCAGCAGCATCCAGCCCGAGGGGGAGACCCAGTACTTC.

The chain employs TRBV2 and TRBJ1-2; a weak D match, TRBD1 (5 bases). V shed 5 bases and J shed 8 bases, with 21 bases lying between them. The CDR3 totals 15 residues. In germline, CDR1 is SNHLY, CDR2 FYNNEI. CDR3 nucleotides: TGTGCCAGCAGTTTGGGCTGGGCTACCGGGGGGGGCTACACCTTC. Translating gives CASSLGWATGGGYTF.

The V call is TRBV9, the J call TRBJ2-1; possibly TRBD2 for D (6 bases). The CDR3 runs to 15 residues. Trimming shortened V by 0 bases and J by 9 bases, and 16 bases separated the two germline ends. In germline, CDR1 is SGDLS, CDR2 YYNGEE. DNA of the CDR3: TGTGCCAGCAGCGTAGTGGCTCGGGAGATTAGTGAGCAGTTCTTC. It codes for CASSVVAREISEQFF.